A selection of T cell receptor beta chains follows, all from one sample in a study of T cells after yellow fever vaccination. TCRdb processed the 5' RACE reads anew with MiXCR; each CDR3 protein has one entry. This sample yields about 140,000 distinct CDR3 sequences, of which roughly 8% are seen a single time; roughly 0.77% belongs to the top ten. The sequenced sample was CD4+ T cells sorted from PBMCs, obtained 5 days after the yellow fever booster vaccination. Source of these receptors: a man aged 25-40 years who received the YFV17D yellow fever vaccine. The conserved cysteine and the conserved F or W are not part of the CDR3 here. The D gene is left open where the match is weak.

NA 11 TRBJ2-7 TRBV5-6 ASRKTGSYEQY
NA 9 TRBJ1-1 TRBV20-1 SASYDAEAF
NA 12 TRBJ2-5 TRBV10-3 AISESRGHETQY
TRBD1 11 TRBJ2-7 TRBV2 ASSLTGASEQY
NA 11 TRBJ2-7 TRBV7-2 ASSWDNNYEQY
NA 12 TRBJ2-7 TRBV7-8 ASSLSHKTYEQY
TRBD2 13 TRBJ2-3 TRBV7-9 ASSLMAGVGDTQY
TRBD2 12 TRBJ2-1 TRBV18 ASSDVRGDNEQF
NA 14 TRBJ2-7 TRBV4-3 ASSQQARLGAYEQY
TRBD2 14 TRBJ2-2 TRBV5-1 ASSLVAGANTGELF
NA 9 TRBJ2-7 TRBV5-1 ASSRRSEQY
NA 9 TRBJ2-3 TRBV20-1 SAAQTDTQY
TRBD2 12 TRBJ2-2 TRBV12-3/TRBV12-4 ASRRLASTGELF
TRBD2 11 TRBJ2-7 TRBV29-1 SVGTSGVYEQY
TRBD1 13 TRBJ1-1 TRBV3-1 ASSTGQGLNTEAF
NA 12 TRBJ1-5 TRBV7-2 ASSLELGNQPQH
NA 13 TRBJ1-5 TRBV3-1 ASSQGAGRNQPQH
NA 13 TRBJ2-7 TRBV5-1 ASSTWGGQSYEQY
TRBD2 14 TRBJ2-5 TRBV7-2 ASSLAGLATEETQY
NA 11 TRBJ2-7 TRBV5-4 ASRQGGVGEQY